Below, 13 T cell receptor beta chains from the same sample are listed, as sequenced in a study of control samples from healthy donors and cancer patients. The method was immunoSEQ multiplex PCR; TCRdb's version includes in-frame clones alone and lacks a portion of them. Altogether 150,000 or so clones are present, approximately 93% being singletons, with the ten largest covering under 7%. Sequencing was carried out using blood. The receptors originated from a young man in good health.

Only a few counts were recorded for this clone. This chain uses TRBV3-1 (or the pseudogene TRBV3-2) with TRBJ1-1; D unresolved. This CDR3 comprises 14 residues. The germline V and J ends were trimmed by 2 bases and 4 bases, with 11 bases remaining between them. CDR1 is LGHDT and CDR2 is YNNKEL in the germline V gene (reference sequence). The CDR3 coding sequence is TGTGCCAGCAGCCAAACTGTGAGAATCACTGAAGCTTTCTTT. Encoded protein: CASSQTVRITEAFF.

The genes are TRBV9 and TRBJ2-1; 11 positions agree with TRBD2. Germline CDR1 and CDR2: SGDLS and YYNGEE. This CDR3 comprises 17 residues. V dropped 0 bases and J dropped 8; count of bases not matched to a gene: 10. The CDR3 reads CASSVVSKTSGIYEQFF. The CDR3 DNA reads as TGTGCCAGCAGCGTAGTTAGCAAGACTAGCGGGATCTATGAGCAGTTCTTC.

V is TRBV11-2 and J is TRBJ2-7; 10 bases are shared with TRBD2. V trimming: 6 bases; J trimming: 7 bases; junction bases outside the gene matches: 12. CDR1 SGHAT and CDR2 FQNNGV come from the germline V gene. This CDR3 spans 15 amino acids. The CDR3 nucleotides are TGTGCCAGCAGACCAATAGCGGGGGGACGCGGGGAGCAGTACTTC. It is translated as CASRPIAGGRGEQYF.

V is TRBV15 and J is TRBJ1-5; TRBD1 agrees at 7 bases. CDR1 and CDR2 from the germline V gene are LNHNV and YYDKDF (reference sequence). This CDR3 has 15 amino acids. The J segment lost 7 bases and the V segment lost 1 base, leaving 7 bases of the junction unmatched. The CDR3 bases are TGTGCCACCAGCAGAGGAATGACAGGGATACAGCCCCAGCATTTT. Translated: CATSRGMTGIQPQHF.

The chain employs TRBV2 and TRBJ1-2; 9 bases agree with TRBD1. J was trimmed by 0 bases and V by 8 bases; bases with no gene match: 10. The CDR3 consists of 16 residues. CDR1 SNHLY and CDR2 FYNNEI come from the germline V gene. CDR3 region: CASVAGTGWTNYGYTF. Written as DNA, the CDR3 is TGTGCCAGCGTGGCCGGGACAGGGTGGACTAACTATGGCTACACCTTC.

The genes are TRBV30 and TRBJ1-4; D is ambiguous. CDR1 GTSNPN and CDR2 SVGIG come from the germline V gene (reference sequence). The length of the CDR3 is 13 residues. With 0 bases removed from V and 5 bases from J, the gap between germline ends came to 7 bases. The CDR3 DNA is TGTGCCTGGAGTGTACAAGGAAATGAAAAACTGTTTTTT. This translates into CAWSVQGNEKLFF. The entire variable domain, with the rest obtained from reference TRBV30 and TRBJ1-4, is as follows: SQTIHQWPATLVQPVGSPLSLECTVEGTSNPNLYWYRQAAGRGLQLLFYSVGIGQISSEVPQNLSASRPQDRQFILSSKKLLLSDSGFYLCAWSVQGNEKLFFGSGTQLSVL.

V and J are TRBV5-6 and TRBJ2-2; 9 bases line up with TRBD1. After removal of 4 bases from V and 7 bases from J, the junction contained 8 bases not matched to a gene. The CDR3 runs to 15 residues. Germline V lookup: CDR1 SGHDT, CDR2 YYEEEE. CDR3 sequence (DNA): TGTGCCAGCAGCGGGGACAGGGTGCTTATCGGGGAGCTGTTTTTT. It encodes CASSGDRVLIGELFF. Full variable domain (remainder filled in from reference TRBV5-6 and TRBJ2-2): DAGVTQSPTHLIKTRGQQVTLRCSPKSGHDTVSWYQQALGQGPQFIFQYYEEEERQRGNFPDRFSGHQFPNYSSELNVNALLLGDSALYLCASSGDRVLIGELFFGEGSRLTVL.

The chain has TRBV19 and TRBJ2-2; D is uncertain. This CDR3 region has 12 residues. Trimming pared 3 bases from V and 6 bases from J, leaving 5 bases between. The germline V gene has CDR1 LNHDA and CDR2 SQIVND (reference sequence). The CDR3 here is CASSIRAGELFF. Here the CDR3 DNA reads TGTGCCAGTAGTATCCGGGCCGGGGAGCTGTTTTTT.

The chain carries TRBV6-1 and TRBJ1-1; D is unresolved. CDR1 is MNHNS, CDR2 SASEGT, per germline. Trimming shortened V by 2 bases and J by 8 bases, and 9 bases separated the two germline ends. The CDR3 has 12 amino acids. CDR3 region: CASSERLGEAFF. The DNA of the CDR3 is TGTGCCAGCAGTGAACGATTGGGGGAAGCTTTCTTT.

This chain uses TRBV13 with TRBJ1-1; tentative D call: TRBD1 (5 bases). The length of the CDR3 is 14 residues. Germline V gene sequence: CDR1 PRHDT, CDR2 FYEKMQ (reference sequence). With 3 bases removed from V and 5 bases from J, the gap between germline ends came to 13 bases. The CDR3 nucleotides read TGTGCCAGCAGCTTCCGAAGGGGCAGAACTGAAGCTTTCTTT. Protein product: CASSFRRGRTEAFF.

The chain joins TRBV4-3 to TRBJ2-2; 12 nucleotides agree with TRBD2. Germline V gene lookup returns CDR1 LGHNA and CDR2 YSLEER. There are 18 residues in the CDR3. V dropped 2 bases and J dropped 8; count of bases not matched to a gene: 12. The chain's CDR3 is CASSQLGGLAGAGGELFF. The CDR3 nucleotides are TGCGCCAGCAGCCAATTAGGGGGACTAGCGGGTGCCGGAGGGGAGCTGTTTTTT.

The chain uses TRBV29-1 and TRBJ2-7; no reliable D call. Germline assignment: CDR1 SQVTM and CDR2 ANQGSEA. There are 11 residues in the CDR3. Trimming cost V 2 bases and J 9 bases, with 11 bases left between them. The CDR3 loop is CSVEKDRLQYF. The CDR3 region has the DNA TGCAGCGTTGAAAAAGATAGGTTGCAGTACTTC.

The chain has TRBV3-1 (or the pseudogene TRBV3-2) and TRBJ2-5, with D possibly called TRBD1 or TRBD2 (5 bases each). V lost 4 bases and J lost 1, with 16 bases in between. This CDR3 has 16 residues. CDR1 is LGHDT, CDR2 YNNKEL, per germline (reference sequence). Here the CDR3 reads CASSPQPPGTQETQYF. CDR3 in DNA: TGTGCCAGCAGCCCCCAGCCCCCGGGGACCCAAGAGACCCAGTACTTC.